This TCR beta chain is from a study of shared clonotypes between healthy human individuals. Study conclusions and caveats: Memory subsets had estimated richness that was generally smaller than that of naive subsets. Sharing across four donors was highest in naive CD4 (around 5%) and lowest in memory CD8 (roughly 0.4%).

Germline CDR1 and CDR2: SGHNT and YYREEE (reference sequence). Trimming cost V 4 bases and J 2 bases, with 14 bases left between them. The CDR3 has 15 residues. Comment on this clone: Its antigen is still unknown.

Generated by immunoSEQ multiplex PCR, the TCRdb table keeps only in-frame clones and is missing some. The sample has about 2.3 million clones; approximately 95% are singletons. This TCR was recovered from a man younger than 35 in good health. Some clones in this sample may be carry-over from other donors' samples. Sample: naive CD4+ T cells from PBMCs. Subset reported: CD45RA+ positively selected. The rearrangement joins TRBV5-4 to TRBJ2-3; D is undetermined. The CDR3 nucleotides read TGTGCCAGCAGCCCCACCTCCGCGAACACAGATACGCAGTATTTT. It encodes CASSPTSANTDTQYF.